This is a list of T cell receptor beta chains from one sample in a study of T cells in localized non-small cell lung cancer. TCRdb's copy holds only in-frame clones and misses some; the assay was immunoSEQ multiplex PCR. The data show 45,000 to 60,000 clones, with 80% seen just once and about 4% held by the top ten. The specimen comprised PBMCs, sampled before any cancer treatment. Every receptor here comes from a woman aged 40 to 75 with stage II lung adenocarcinoma. Both conserved end residues are part of each CDR3. The D gene is left open where the match is weak. Not every row has a clone size; where given, it reads once, few, many or a size class.

D,V,size,J,CDR3,DNA
-,TRBV4-3,-,TRBJ2-7,CASSLSFSSLYEQYF,TGCGCCAGCAGCCTCTCTTTTAGTAGCCTCTACGAGCAGTACTTC
-,TRBV7-8,-,TRBJ2-7,CASSLVSVGNYEQYF,TGTGCCAGCAGCTTAGTGAGCGTAGGAAACTACGAGCAGTACTTC
-,TRBV18,-,TRBJ1-1,CASSPPGLTEAFF,TGTGCCAGCTCACCGCCGGGGCTGACTGAAGCTTTCTTT
-,TRBV5-6,-,TRBJ1-1,CASSLRRGTEAFF,TGTGCCAGCAGCTTGCGGAGGGGAACTGAAGCTTTCTTT
-,TRBV28,-,TRBJ1-4,CASRSGGSNEKLFF,TGTGCCAGCAGATCTGGCGGGAGTAATGAAAAACTGTTTTTT
-,TRBV6-1,-,TRBJ2-1,CASSGQLISYNEQFF,TGTGCCAGCAGCGGACAGCTAATCTCCTACAATGAGCAGTTCTTC
TRBD1,TRBV30,few,TRBJ1-5,CAWSAQGGLPQHF,TGTGCCTGGAGTGCACAGGGGGGTCTGCCCCAGCATTTT
-,TRBV6-1,once,TRBJ2-7,CASSGFRSVGEQYF,TGTGCCAGCAGTGGATTCCGTTCAGTGGGCGAGCAGTACTTC
-,TRBV2,-,TRBJ1-5,CASAIYSNQPQHF,TGTGCCAGCGCGATCTATAGCAATCAGCCCCAGCATTTT
TRBD2,TRBV29-1,-,TRBJ2-7,CSVEDPSGSYEQYF,TGCAGCGTTGAAGACCCTAGCGGCTCCTACGAGCAGTACTTC
-,TRBV4-3,once,TRBJ1-3,CASSQDGQGGGDTIYF,TGCGCCAGCAGCCAAGATGGGCAGGGAGGAGGAGACACCATATATTTT